The 29 T cell receptor beta chains below were found in one sample sequenced in a study of T cell responses to AZD1222 COVID-19 vaccine. Only in-frame clones appear in the TCRdb table, and some are missing; sequencing was by immunoSEQ multiplex PCR. Among about 120,000 clones listed, about 93% were seen once. The sample here was peripheral blood, taken 28 days after the second AZD1222 dose. Source of these receptors: an adult who received the AZD1222 COVID-19 vaccine.

The chain links TRBV7-9 to TRBJ2-7, with 8 bases identical to TRBD1. The germline CDR1 and CDR2 sequences are SEHNR and FQNEAQ (reference sequence). V was pared by 5 bases and J by 3 bases, with 9 bases of the junction left unmatched. This CDR3 is built from 15 residues. The DNA of the CDR3 is TGTGCCAGCAGCCCGAGAGGACAGGGCAACTACGAGCAGTACTTC. It encodes CASSPRGQGNYEQYF. The full variable domain, rest sourced from reference TRBV7-9 and TRBJ2-7, is DTGVSQNPRHKITKRGQNVTFRCDPISEHNRLYWYRQTLGQGPEFLTYFQNEAQLEKSRLLSDRFSAERPKGSFSTLEIQRTEQGDSAMYLCASSPRGQGNYEQYFGPGTRLTVT.

The chain has TRBV27 and TRBJ1-6; no firm D call. V gave up 6 bases and J gave up 12 bases, with 12 bases separating them. From germline, CDR1 is MNHEY and CDR2 SMNVEV (reference sequence). The CDR3 is 12 amino acids. CDR3 sequence reads: CASRTAPGPLHF. In DNA, the CDR3 is TGTGCCAGCAGAACCGCCCCGGGACCCCTCCACTTT.

The chain has TRBV5-1 and TRBJ2-3, with 12 bases fitting TRBD2. J lost 5 bases, V lost 0 bases, and 1 base had no gene match. The germline gives CDR1 SGHRS, CDR2 YFSETQ. This CDR3 region has 15 residues. The CDR3 loop reads CASSLETSGRDTQYF. The CDR3 nucleotides read TGCGCCAGCAGCTTGGAGACTAGCGGGAGAGATACGCAGTATTTT.

This clone was picked up a small number of times. The chain uses TRBV2 and TRBJ2-7; D remains ambiguous. The V end was cut by 4 bases, the J end by 9 bases, with 10 bases between. The CDR3 is 11 residues long. Per germline, CDR1 SNHLY and CDR2 FYNNEI. CDR3 sequence: CASSGRVGQYF. CDR3 nucleotides: TGTGCCAGCAGTGGACGAGTGGGGCAGTACTTC.

CDR3 nucleotides: TGTGCCAGCTCATTAACAGGTAATAGCAATCAGCCCCAGCATTTT. Its protein product is CASSLTGNSNQPQHF. The chain couples TRBV18 to TRBJ1-5, with D possibly matching TRBD1 (5 bases). Germline loops: CDR1 KGHSH, CDR2 LQKENI. The CDR3 is made up of 15 amino acids. V was clipped by 5 bases and J by 0 bases, with 11 bases between them.

This clone has just a few counts. Other DNA sequences within the sample encode an identical CDR3. The chain has TRBV6-5 and TRBJ1-2; no definite D call. Germline V gene lookup returns CDR1 MNHEY and CDR2 SVGAGI. Trimming removed 5 bases at V and 8 bases at J, with 15 bases between. The CDR3 has 13 amino acids. Written as DNA, the CDR3 is TGTGCCAGCAGTCGAACCCGGGTCGAGGGCTACACCTTC. Its translation is CASSRTRVEGYTF.

The gene calls are TRBV2 and TRBJ1-1; D unresolved. Looked up from germline, CDR1 is SNHLY and CDR2 is FYNNEI. Trimming stripped 3 bases from V and 0 bases from J, with 8 bases between. The CDR3 has 14 amino acids. The DNA of the CDR3 is TGTGCCAGCAGTGAGCTCGGAATGAACACTGAAGCTTTCTTT. Translating it yields CASSELGMNTEAFF. Complete variable domain (other parts from reference TRBV2 and TRBJ1-1): EPEVTQTPSHQVTQMGQEVILRCVPISNHLYFYWYRQILGQKVEFLVSFYNNEISEKSEIFDDQFSVERPDGSNFTLKIRSTKLEDSAMYFCASSELGMNTEAFFGQGTRLTVV.

The J gene is TRBJ1-1, the V gene TRBV23-1, with D possibly TRBD1 on 6 matching bases. TRBV23-1 is an open reading frame, and its role is uncertain. The V and J ends lost 0 bases and 1 base respectively, with 9 bases between them. The CDR3 has 15 amino acids. The chain's CDR3 is CASSQSGTKNTEAFF. In DNA form, the CDR3 reads TGCGCCAGCAGTCAATCTGGGACAAAGAACACTGAAGCTTTCTTT.

The gene calls are TRBV2 and TRBJ2-3; D may be TRBD1 (6 bases). Trimming shortened V by 3 bases and J by 2 bases, and 12 bases separated the two germline ends. The CDR3 spans 15 residues. Germline V gives CDR1 SNHLY, CDR2 FYNNEI. In DNA, the CDR3 is TGTGCCAGCAGTGACTTCGGACAGATCACAGATACGCAGTATTTT. It encodes CASSDFGQITDTQYF.

This chain uses TRBV5-1 with TRBJ2-3, with a tentative D call TRBD2 (6 bases). Germline values: CDR1 SGHRS, CDR2 YFSETQ. The CDR3 runs 13 residues. V lost 7 bases to trimming and J lost 2 bases, with 11 bases between them. CDR3 coding DNA: TGCGCCAGCTTCCGGGACTTCACAGATACGCAGTATTTT. This translates into CASFRDFTDTQYF.

V usage is TRBV6-5 and J usage is TRBJ1-2; D is unclear. Germline values: CDR1 MNHEY, CDR2 SVGAGI. The germline V and J ends were trimmed by 6 bases and 4 bases, with 18 bases remaining between them. The CDR3 loop spans 15 amino acids. The CDR3 DNA follows: TGTGCCAGCAGATATGGGGTTTCGACGTCCTATGGCTACACCTTC. Its translation: CASRYGVSTSYGYTF.

Concerning this clone: At one of its ends the junction is not consistent with the germline gene, which may arise from a read error. V gene TRBV12-3 or TRBV12-4 combines with J gene TRBJ2-2; D gene uncertain. The CDR3 runs 12 residues. The CDR3 DNA is TGTGCCAGCAGGTTTAACACCGAGGAGCTGTTTTTT. This codes for CASRFNTEELFF.

The chain recombines TRBV5-1 with TRBJ1-4, with a possible D match to TRBD1 (5 bases). V was trimmed by 4 bases and J by 8 bases, leaving 21 bases between them. Germline CDR1 reads SGHRS; CDR2 reads YFSETQ. This CDR3 is built from 16 residues. The CDR3 reads CASSPGVGVSIEKLFF. The DNA of the CDR3 is TGCGCCAGCAGCCCCGGAGTAGGGGTCAGTATCGAAAAACTGTTTTTT.

This clone was recorded a few times. The chain uses TRBV18 and TRBJ2-3, with 8 bases lining up with TRBD2. Germline CDR1 is KGHSH and CDR2 is LQKENI. The CDR3 sequence is 15 residues long. Trimming at V came to 3 bases and at J to 5 bases, leaving 7 bases not matched to a gene. CDR3 coding DNA: TGTGCCAGCTCACCGACCCGGGAGGGCGGAGATACGCAGTATTTT. It specifies CASSPTREGGDTQYF.

The chain carries TRBV7-2 and TRBJ1-6, with 8 bases lining up with TRBD1. The J segment lost 10 bases and the V segment lost 5 bases, leaving 10 bases of the junction unmatched. The length of the CDR3 is 15 residues. CDR1 and CDR2 from the germline V gene are SGHTA and FQGNSA. In DNA, the CDR3 is TGTGCCAGCAGCATCACAGGGGGATGGGGATCACCCCTCCACTTT. Encoded protein: CASSITGGWGSPLHF.

The chain recombines TRBV7-9 with TRBJ1-3; D may be TRBD1 (5 bases). CDR3 size: 15 residues. Trimming stripped 7 bases from V and 0 bases from J, with 13 bases between. The germline V gene encodes CDR1 SEHNR and CDR2 FQNEAQ (reference sequence). The chain's CDR3 is CASTMGEHSGNTIYF. CDR3 DNA sequence: TGTGCCAGCACCATGGGGGAACACTCTGGAAACACCATATATTTT.

The V and J genes are TRBV5-1 and TRBJ1-1; TRBD1 matches at 9 bases. Germline V CDR1 and CDR2: SGHRS, YFSETQ. This CDR3 spans 15 amino acids. J was trimmed by 3 bases and V by 4 bases; bases with no gene match: 7. CDR3 protein: CASSDTTGGHTEAFF. CDR3 in DNA: TGCGCCAGCAGCGACACCACAGGGGGCCACACTGAAGCTTTCTTT.

The J gene is TRBJ2-5, the V gene TRBV5-3; D is perhaps TRBD1 (5 bases). TRBV5-3 carries the ORF label, with uncertain function. V was cut by 4 bases and J by 3 bases, with 7 bases left in between. The CDR3 is 12 amino acids. For the CDR3, the DNA is TGTGCCAGAAGCGCCAGGGAAGAGACCCAGTACTTC. Translation: CARSAREETQYF.

The chain has TRBV5-1 and TRBJ1-1; weak D call: TRBD1 (5 bases). This CDR3 comprises 14 residues. In germline, CDR1 is SGHRS, CDR2 YFSETQ. The germline V and J ends were trimmed by 1 base and 4 bases, with 11 bases remaining between them. CDR3 coding DNA: TGCGCCAGCAGCTTGCAGGGATGGGGCACTGAAGCTTTCTTT. Its protein product is CASSLQGWGTEAFF.

In DNA form, the CDR3 reads TGTGCCAGTAGGGTAGCGGGTGGCCCCCAAGAGACCCAGTACTTC. Translating it yields CASRVAGGPQETQYF. This chain connects TRBV19 to TRBJ2-5; 7 bases are shared with TRBD2. CDR3 length equals 15 residues. The germline V gene encodes CDR1 LNHDA and CDR2 SQIVND (reference sequence). Unmatched junction bases numbered 8, after V lost 6 bases and J lost 1 base.

The chain uses TRBV18 and TRBJ2-2; D remains ambiguous. This CDR3 comprises 18 residues. V was cut by 6 bases and J by 5 bases, with 25 bases left in between. CDR1 and CDR2 (germline): KGHSH, LQKENI. The CDR3 spells CASSRYTTSEVQTGELFF. The CDR3 bases are TGTGCCAGCTCCCGTTATACCACGAGCGAGGTTCAGACCGGGGAGCTGTTTTTT.

V gene TRBV6-2 or TRBV6-3 combines with J gene TRBJ1-5; no clear D. V gave up 2 bases and J gave up 1 base, with 12 bases separating them. The CDR3 contains 16 residues. Germline V gene lookup returns CDR1 MNHEY and CDR2 SVGEGT. CDR3 protein: CASSYDKGASNQPQHF. The DNA of the CDR3 is TGTGCCAGCAGTTACGATAAGGGCGCGAGCAATCAGCCCCAGCATTTT.

The DNA for the CDR3 is TGTGCCAGCACCTTCGTTTCTGGGTCAGATACGCAGTATTTT. Translating gives CASTFVSGSDTQYF. The V call is TRBV11-2, the J call TRBJ2-3; no definite D call. This CDR3 has 14 amino acids. Trimming took off 7 bases at V and 4 bases at J, with 15 bases between the two ends. The germline CDR1 and CDR2 sequences are SGHAT and FQNNGV.

This chain joins TRBV15 and TRBJ1-4; D is ambiguous. The CDR3 length is 16 residues. Trimming took 0 bases from V and 8 from J, leaving 16 bases between them. CDR1 and CDR2 (germline): LNHNV, YYDKDF (reference sequence). Here the CDR3 reads CATSRDPRPTGEKLFF. The CDR3, as DNA: TGTGCCACCAGCAGAGATCCGCGACCGACGGGGGAAAAACTGTTTTTT.

CDR3 DNA: TGTGCCAGCAGCGTTTCCATAGCGTTAAACACAGATACGCAGTATTTT. The encoded protein is CASSVSIALNTDTQYF. V gene TRBV9 combines with J gene TRBJ2-3; the D gene is possibly TRBD2 (5 bases). The CDR3 has 16 residues. Trimming pared 2 bases from V and 2 bases from J, leaving 15 bases between. Germline V gene data show CDR1 as SGDLS and CDR2 as YYNGEE.

The CDR3 reads CASSREGVGEAFF. As DNA, the CDR3 is TGTGCCAGCAGCCGGGAAGGGGTGGGTGAAGCTTTCTTT. This chain joins TRBV3-1 (or the pseudogene TRBV3-2) and TRBJ1-1; TRBD1 might be the D (5 bases). The ends were cut back, 4 bases at V and 7 bases at J, with 13 bases in the middle. Germline CDR1 reads LGHDT; CDR2 reads YNNKEL (reference sequence). The CDR3 runs 13 residues.

The V and J genes are TRBV6-1 and TRBJ1-1; D uncertain. The CDR3 totals 13 residues. Trimming left V 3 bases short and J 1 base short, with 6 bases between. Germline CDR1 MNHNS, CDR2 SASEGT. CDR3 loop: CASSDRQNTEAFF. As DNA, the CDR3 is TGTGCCAGCAGTGATCGACAGAACACTGAAGCTTTCTTT.

J is TRBJ2-1 and V is TRBV14, with TRBD2 matching 7 bases. In germline, CDR1 is SGHDN, CDR2 FVKESK. Trimming took 4 bases from V and 3 from J; bases not matched to a gene: 9. The CDR3 runs 16 residues. The CDR3, as DNA: TGTGCCAGCAGCCGGCATGGCGGCGGGGGCTACAATGAGCAGTTCTTC. Amino acids: CASSRHGGGGYNEQFF.

The CDR3 DNA sequence: TGTGCCAGCAGCGGTGGGACAGGGCACGGGGAGCTGTTTTTT. This translates into CASSGGTGHGELFF. The V and J genes are TRBV7-2 and TRBJ2-2; 9 bases are shared with TRBD1. The V gene end was trimmed by 5 bases and the J gene end by 7 bases; junction bases not matched to a gene: 5. The CDR3 runs 14 residues. The V gene's germline CDR1 is SGHTA and CDR2 FQGNSA.